This TCR beta chain was identified in a study of shared clonotypes between healthy human individuals. Method: immunoSEQ multiplex PCR; TCRdb's copy keeps in-frame clones and lacks some. The sample includes approximately 810,000 clones, about 91% seen only once; the top ten take around 24%. In germline, CDR1 is MNHEY, CDR2 SMNVEV (reference sequence). The CDR3 loop spans 15 amino acids. V was cut by 5 bases and J by 0 bases, with 11 bases left in between. General study results and limits: Shared across several donors were around 5% of the naive CD4 clonotypes.

It was CD45RO-negative cells, positively selected for CCR7, that made up naive CD8 cells, with terminally differentiated effector memory CD45RA+ cells excluded. The donors, all of them Caucasian adults, lived in Nashville, Tennessee. Notes on this clone: The target antigen is unknown.

The sequencing input was naive CD8+ T cells sorted from blood. This chain joins TRBV27 and TRBJ2-1; no clear D. The TCR sequence derives from a man aged 25 to 40 in good health. The DNA for the CDR3 is TGTGCCAGCAGTAGGAACATAGCCTCCTACAATGAGCAGTTCTTC. Translating it yields CASSRNIASYNEQFF.